The 8 T cell receptor beta chains in this list originate from one sample, sequenced in a study of naive and memory T cell subsets. A UMI-containing oligonucleotide was joined by 3' ligation to the TCR cDNA template. Amplification of ligated cDNA took four PCR rounds with SP2 and nested alpha and beta constant primers. One entry per CDR3 protein, called by TCRdb with MiXCR from the 5' RACE reads. The table records more than 45,000 distinct CDR3 sequences, about 4.8% of them present only once. These receptors were collected from a female donor in good health.

Many counts were recorded for this clonotype. V gene TRBV6-2 or TRBV6-3 combines with J gene TRBJ2-1; D is possibly TRBD1 (6 bases). V was trimmed by 4 bases and J by 6 bases, leaving 16 bases between them. This CDR3 has 15 amino acids. Germline values: CDR1 MNHEY, CDR2 SVGEGT. In DNA form, the CDR3 reads TGTGCCAGCAGTTCCCCCAGGGGTTTTTCCAATGAGCAGTTCTTC. Its translation: CASSSPRGFSNEQFF.

This clonotype appeared many times. This chain connects TRBV7-2 to TRBJ2-4; 9 bases match TRBD2. The V and J ends lost 1 base and 1 base, in that order; junction bases with no gene match: 2. The germline V gene has CDR1 SGHTA and CDR2 FQGNSA. The CDR3 runs 16 residues. The CDR3 spells CASSLGSGRAKNIQYF. The CDR3 DNA sequence: TGTGCCAGCAGCTTAGGGAGCGGGAGGGCCAAAAACATTCAGTACTTC.

This clonotype has a count of ten or more. V gene TRBV6-1 combines with J gene TRBJ1-1; no definite D call. CDR1 is MNHNS and CDR2 is SASEGT in the germline V gene. The CDR3 runs to 17 residues. With 6 bases removed from V and 1 base from J, the gap between germline ends came to 21 bases. The CDR3 DNA sequence: TGTGCCAGCAGCCCCAGCGACCGGGCCCCGACGAACACTGAAGCTTTCTTT. Amino acids: CASSPSDRAPTNTEAFF.

This clonotype was observed at least ten times. CDR3 bases: TGTGCCAGCTCACCACCGTCCGGGGCCAACGTCCTGACTTTC. Translated, it gives CASSPPSGANVLTF. J is TRBJ2-6 and V is TRBV18; D uncertain. Trimming removed 0 bases at V and 4 bases at J, with 4 bases between. The CDR3 loop spans 14 amino acids. The germline CDR1 and CDR2 sequences are KGHSH and LQKENI.

This rearrangement joins TRBV5-1 to TRBJ2-7; 12 positions agree with TRBD2. The CDR3 is made up of 18 amino acids. V lost 0 bases and J lost 2; bases outside the gene matches: 9. Germline assignment: CDR1 SGHRS and CDR2 YFSETQ. The CDR3 nucleotides read TGCGCCAGCAGCTTGGACCATCCGGGACTAGCGGGTACCTACGAGCAGTACTTC. Translation: CASSLDHPGLAGTYEQYF.

This clonotype was seen a few times. The chain links TRBV18 to TRBJ2-7; a weak D match, TRBD1 (6 bases). CDR3 size: 13 residues. CDR1 is KGHSH and CDR2 is LQKENI in the germline V gene. Deletions cut 1 base from V and 4 bases from J, with 8 bases between. The CDR3 nucleotides are TGTGCCAGCTCACCACAAGGACAGTACGAGCAGTACTTC. It specifies CASSPQGQYEQYF. Drawing the rest from reference TRBV18 and TRBJ2-7, the complete variable domain is NAGVMQNPRHLVRRRGQEARLRCSPMKGHSHVYWYRQLPEEGLKFMVYLQKENIIDESGMPKERFSAEFPKEGPSILRIQQVVRGDSAAYFCASSPQGQYEQYFGPGTRLTVT.

This clonotype came up many times. The V call is TRBV7-2, the J call TRBJ2-7; D call uncertain. Trimming removed 0 bases from V and 11 bases from J, with 11 bases in between. The CDR3 has 12 residues. CDR1 SGHTA and CDR2 FQGNSA come from the germline V gene. In DNA, the CDR3 is TGTGCCAGCAGCTTAGCGGCCGCGGAAAAGTACTTC. As protein: CASSLAAAEKYF.

This clonotype has a count of ten or more. The chain couples TRBV6-5 to TRBJ2-1, with D possibly being TRBD2 (5 bases). Trimming removed 5 bases at V and 0 bases at J, with 11 bases between. The germline gives CDR1 MNHEY, CDR2 SVGAGI. The CDR3 runs 15 residues. CDR3 protein: CASSLLGNSYNEQFF. CDR3 coding DNA: TGTGCCAGCAGTCTACTAGGGAACTCCTACAATGAGCAGTTCTTC.